The present TCR beta chain was sequenced within a study of shared clonotypes between healthy human individuals. Study outcomes and limitations: The low donor count limited represented genetic and exposure-history diversity.

CD8 cells classed as naive were CD45RO-negative and positively selected for CCR7, excluding terminally differentiated effector memory CD45RA+ cells. On this clone itself: Antigen specificity is unknown.

Sequenced by immunoSEQ multiplex PCR; TCRdb stores in-frame clones only, minus some. Seen here are about 2.1 million clones, over 85% observed once, and the top ten hold about 1.6%. Trimming took 5 bases from V and 8 from J; bases not matched to a gene: 12. The CDR3 is 15 amino acids. CDR1 and CDR2 (germline): MNHEY, SMNVEV (reference sequence). Sample: naive CD8+ T cells from PBMCs. The TCR originated in a man aged 18 to 30 in good health. Some clones in this sample may be carry-over from other donors' samples. This chain uses TRBV27 with TRBJ1-2, with TRBD1 matching 9 bases. The DNA of the CDR3 is TGTGCCAGCAGTCTCCATAAAGGGACAGGGTACGGCTACACCTTC. Translation gives CASSLHKGTGYGYTF.